This TCR beta chain was captured in a study of blood T cell repertoires in COVID-19. Per the germline V gene, CDR1 is SGHRS and CDR2 is YFSETQ. The CDR3 spans 14 residues. With 7 bases clipped from V and 1 base from J, the junction kept 4 bases outside the gene matches. Authors' analysis steps: Cell counts per sample came from amplifying reference gene primers. The protocol was immunoSEQ multiplex PCR, while the TCRdb copy is restricted to in-frame clones and leaves out a portion. Clone size and V and J calls were adopted from that table, with D and trimming inferred from the DNA. The table records 65,000 to 90,000 clones, around nine tenths of them present only once.

This chain uses TRBV5-1 with TRBJ1-4; 7 nucleotides align to TRBD1. The receptor comes from a human donor in a cohort sampled during active COVID-19. Sequenced sample: peripheral blood. This CDR3 reads CASRQGLTNEKLFF. CDR3 nucleotide sequence: TGCGCCAGCCGACAGGGCCTAACTAATGAAAAACTGTTTTTT.